The sequence of this T cell receptor (beta chain) was determined in a study of preoperative IRX-2 immunotherapy in early breast cancer. TCRdb's copy holds only in-frame clones and misses some; the assay was immunoSEQ multiplex PCR. The sample holds more than 30,000 clones, about nine tenths seen once. V was pared by 0 bases and J by 2 bases, with 10 bases between. The CDR3 has 15 residues. The germline V gene encodes CDR1 LNHNV and CDR2 YYDKDF (reference sequence). The treatment denotes: preoperative locoregional IRX-2 cytokine immunotherapy. Material: tumor tissue, obtained after IRX-2 immunotherapy. The chain recombines TRBV15 with TRBJ2-5; no reliable D call. The TCR was taken from a human donor with breast cancer. Here the CDR3 DNA reads TGTGCCACCAGCAGAGATCCCGGGCGGCAAGAGACCCAGTACTTC. This gives the protein CATSRDPGRQETQYF.